In its sample, the clone carrying this T cell receptor (beta chain) was seen a few times. Its antigen is undetermined. CDR1 and CDR2 (germline): LGHDT, YNNKEL (reference sequence). Trimming cost V 3 bases and J 1 base, with 17 bases left between them. CDR3 size: 17 residues. Template switching created a universal primer site, and the cDNA included unique molecular identifiers. TCRdb recomputed calls from the 5' RACE reads with MiXCR, one row per CDR3 protein. The table lists around 570,000 distinct CDR3 sequences, 7.5% to 10% of them singletons. The record originates from a study of identical twins. General study results and limits: The same donors were not followed; conclusions instead depended on cross-sectional statistical analysis.

The sample was also reused in another study, on yellow fever vaccine responses in identical twins.

Source material: PBMCs. The sequence was obtained from a woman in her late teens or twenties in good health. This sequence joins TRBV3-1 and TRBJ2-3; perhaps TRBD2 as D (6 bases). CDR3 in amino acids: CASSHNIGSGRTDTQYF. CDR3 coding DNA: TGTGCCAGCAGCCATAATATCGGGAGCGGCCGCACAGATACGCAGTATTTT.